The table lists the clone carrying this T cell receptor (beta chain) with a few counts. Its antigen is as yet unknown. This entry comes from a study of beta chain features in type 1 diabetes. Study-level findings and limits: Researchers report that Type 1 diabetes patients had moderately but significantly shorter TCRB CDR3s across all four CD4+ subsets.

Germline values: CDR1 SQVTM, CDR2 ANQGSEA. V gave up 7 bases and J gave up 1 base, with 16 bases separating them. The CDR3 runs to 14 residues. The entirety of the isolated RNA underwent reverse transcription, so expressed TCRB transcripts were sequenced. The table came from immunoSEQ multiplex PCR; TCRdb's copy has only in-frame clones and leaves some out. The repertoire consists of tens of thousands of clones, with around 49% occurring once and the leading ten covering 0.7%. The source is a man aged 25-40 years with type 1 diabetes. Sequencing input: central memory CD4+ T cells from blood. The chain carries TRBV29-1 and TRBJ1-2, with a tentative D call TRBD1 (5 bases). The CDR3 DNA is TGCAGCGCCAAACCGACAGCTGATAACTATGGCTACACCTTC. Translated: CSAKPTADNYGYTF.